This T cell receptor beta chain was sequenced for a study of long-term antiretroviral therapy in people with HIV. Study background: Samples collected earliest predate the 2015 immediate-ART recommendation by about a decade.

Version v3.0 of the immunoSEQ assay ran at survey level. The method was immunoSEQ multiplex PCR; TCRdb's version includes in-frame clones alone and lacks a portion of them. The sample has 15,000 to 20,000 clones; around four fifths are singletons. CDR1 is SQVTM, CDR2 ANQGSEA, per germline. Between the trimmed V and J ends, which lost 7 bases and 9 bases, there was a span of 22 bases. The CDR3 spans 14 residues. This material consisted of unsorted PBMCs, taken about 2.6 years before starting antiretroviral therapy. The chain uses TRBV29-1 and TRBJ2-1; no clear D. The receptor was derived from a woman aged 45-65 years with HIV. The CDR3 loop is CSAGPSLESSEQFF. CDR3 sequence (DNA): TGCAGCGCCGGACCCAGCCTAGAAAGCAGTGAGCAGTTCTTC.